One and the same sample provided the 30 T cell receptor beta chains below, sequenced in a study of T cell repertoires in cytomegalovirus infection (dated by TCRdb to the late 2010s). These reads were obtained on an Illumina HiSeq 1500. TCRdb trimmed public reads at Q25 via fastp, called clones via MiXCR and kept in-frame beta chains. Rows are unified per CDR3 protein, each entry keeping the most common DNA and genes. The sample includes about 490,000 distinct CDR3 sequences, with 26% observed a single time. Less than 15% of the sample lies in the top ten. Sequenced material: PBMCs. The receptors stem from a human donor in good health (CMV status not recorded). Some clones in this sample may be carry-over from other donors' samples.

This sequence joins TRBV6-2 or TRBV6-3 and TRBJ2-2; D uncertain. The CDR3 length is 14 residues. Deletions cut 7 bases from V and 2 bases from J, with 11 bases between. Germline V gene sequence: CDR1 MNHEY, CDR2 SVGEGT. The CDR3 is CASIFSGNTGELFF. CDR3 coding DNA: TGTGCCAGCATTTTCTCCGGAAACACCGGGGAGCTGTTTTTT.

This clonotype has just a few counts. The chain couples TRBV7-9 to TRBJ1-2; D is uncertain. V lost 1 base and J 1 base, leaving 4 bases between the germline ends. This CDR3 contains 13 residues. The germline gives CDR1 SEHNR, CDR2 FQNEAQ (reference sequence). The CDR3 region is CASSLVLNYGYTF. CDR3 bases: TGTGCCAGCAGCTTAGTGCTTAACTATGGCTACACCTTC.

This chain joins TRBV12-3 or TRBV12-4 and TRBJ2-1, with 9 positions matching TRBD2. Losses at the gene ends were 6 bases for V and 2 bases for J; bases not matched to a gene: 8. This CDR3 contains 16 residues. CDR3 residues: CASRPILAGTYNEQFF. CDR3 coding DNA: TGTGCCAGCAGGCCAATTCTAGCGGGGACCTACAATGAGCAGTTCTTC.

This chain links TRBV28 with TRBJ2-2, with 14 bases identical to TRBD2. The germline CDR1 and CDR2 sequences are MDHEN and SYDVKM. Unmatched junction bases numbered 8, after V lost 6 bases and J lost 2 bases. The CDR3 is 18 residues long. The CDR3 bases are TGTGCCAGCAGCCCACCGGGACTAGCGGGGGTAAACACCGGGGAGCTGTTTTTT. Encoded protein: CASSPPGLAGVNTGELFF.

This clonotype was counted between two and nine times. The rearrangement joins TRBV11-2 to TRBJ2-1; 10 bases fit TRBD2. V gave up 5 bases and J gave up 4 bases; unmatched junction bases: 17. The CDR3 contains 19 residues. Germline CDR1 is SGHAT and CDR2 is FQNNGV. The CDR3, as DNA: TGTGCCAGCAGCCTCGATGGGGGTGGTAGCGGGAGGACGTACAATGAGCAGTTCTTC. This gives the protein CASSLDGGGSGRTYNEQFF.

The J gene is TRBJ1-2, the V gene TRBV6-5, with 10 nucleotides matching TRBD1. V shed 5 bases and J 6 bases; nucleotides not matched to a gene: 9. The CDR3 is made up of 15 amino acids. CDR1 is MNHEY and CDR2 is SVGAGI in the germline V gene. The CDR3 DNA sequence: TGTGCCAGCAGTGGCGGGAGGGACAGGGGACATGGCTACACCTTC. It encodes CASSGGRDRGHGYTF.

This CDR3 is CASRTGFGSPLHF. The DNA for the CDR3 is TGTGCCAGTAGGACGGGGTTTGGATCACCCCTCCACTTT. The V call is TRBV19, the J call TRBJ1-6, with D hard to call. V dropped 6 bases and J dropped 10 bases, with 13 bases sitting between them. CDR1 and CDR2 (germline): LNHDA, SQIVND (reference sequence). The CDR3 is 13 residues long. The full variable domain, completed using reference TRBV19 and TRBJ1-6, is DGGITQSPKYLFRKEGQNVTLSCEQNLNHDAMYWYRQDPGQGLRLIYYSQIVNDFQKGDIAEGYSVSREKKESFPLTVTSAQKNPTAFYLCASRTGFGSPLHFGNGTRLTVT.

This sequence joins TRBV6-5 and TRBJ2-1; 9 nucleotides agree with TRBD2. The germline V gene encodes CDR1 MNHEY and CDR2 SVGAGI. V lost 1 base and J lost 8; bases outside the gene matches: 9. The CDR3 is 16 residues long. CDR3 bases: TGTGCCAGCAGTTACTTTCATAGCGGGAGAGGCGATGAGCAGTTCTTC. Protein: CASSYFHSGRGDEQFF.

The chain carries TRBV5-6 and TRBJ2-7; 10 nucleotides align to TRBD1. Germline trimming cut 4 bases from V and 5 bases from J; bases unmatched to any gene: 6. Germline CDR1 SGHDT, CDR2 YYEEEE. The CDR3 spans 14 residues. The CDR3 DNA reads as TGTGCCAGCAGCCCGTGGGACAGGGGCCACGAGCAGTACGTC. Translation: CASSPWDRGHEQYV.

The V call is TRBV6-8, the J call TRBJ2-1; D may be TRBD1 (5 bases). The germline V gene encodes CDR1 MNHGY and CDR2 SAAAGT. This CDR3 is 15 amino acids long. The V end was cut by 0 bases, the J end by 3 bases, with 9 bases between. Here the CDR3 DNA reads TGTGCCAGCAGTTACTCCGCAGGGAACTACAATGAGCAGTTCTTC. It yields the protein CASSYSAGNYNEQFF.

This clonotype was seen at least ten times. CDR3 residues: CASSTRTGEVWSNQPQHF. In nucleotides, the CDR3 is TGTGCCAGCAGCACCCGGACAGGGGAGGTTTGGAGCAATCAGCCCCAGCATTTT. This chain connects TRBV7-6 to TRBJ1-5; 9 bases match TRBD1. The germline V gene encodes CDR1 SGHVS and CDR2 FNYEAQ. Trimming removed 5 bases from V and 1 base from J; junction bases left unmatched: 12. This CDR3 has 18 residues.

This clonotype has ten or more counts. The chain combines TRBV7-2 with TRBJ2-1, with unresolved D. The CDR3 consists of 15 residues. V lost 0 bases to trimming and J lost 6 bases, with 12 bases between them. Germline-derived CDR1 and CDR2 are SGHTA and FQGNSA. The CDR3 bases are TGTGCCAGCAGCTTAGCACCAGATCTGGGCAATGAGCAGTTCTTC. This translates into CASSLAPDLGNEQFF.

This chain links TRBV5-6 with TRBJ1-6, with 8 bases matching TRBD1. The CDR3 loop spans 12 amino acids. Germline V gives CDR1 SGHDT, CDR2 YYEEEE. After removal of 3 bases from V and 16 bases from J, the junction contained 6 bases not matched to a gene. The CDR3 reads CASSSDRVRLHF. Here the CDR3 DNA reads TGTGCCAGCAGCTCGGACAGGGTACGGCTCCACTTT.

The chain has TRBV7-8 and TRBJ2-1; 7 bases agree with TRBD2. J was trimmed by 1 base and V by 6 bases; bases with no gene match: 15. The CDR3 length is 18 residues. From germline, CDR1 is SGHVS and CDR2 FQNEAQ. This CDR3 is CASRSRLAGGVSYNEQFF. CDR3 DNA sequence: TGTGCCAGCAGGTCGCGACTAGCCGGAGGAGTGTCCTACAATGAGCAGTTCTTC.

This clonotype has a handful of counts. The V call is TRBV15, the J call TRBJ2-7; the match to TRBD1 covers 10 bases. V dropped 6 bases and J dropped 1; count of bases not matched to a gene: 12. Germline V gene lookup returns CDR1 LNHNV and CDR2 YYDKDF (reference sequence). The CDR3 loop spans 17 amino acids. The CDR3 DNA is TGTGCCACCAGAAGTGCCGTGGGACAGGGGCGGTCCTACGAGCAGTACTTC. Amino acid sequence: CATRSAVGQGRSYEQYF. Full variable domain (rest looked up from reference TRBV15 and TRBJ2-7): DAMVIQNPRYQVTQFGKPVTLSCSQTLNHNVMYWYQQKSSQAPKLLFHYYDKDFNNEADTPDNFQSRRPNTSFCFLDIRSPGLGDTAMYLCATRSAVGQGRSYEQYFGPGTRLTVT.

Ten or more counts support this clonotype. The V gene is TRBV7-8, the J gene TRBJ2-2; tentative D call: TRBD1 (6 bases). The CDR3 covers 14 residues. The ends were cut back, 7 bases at V and 1 base at J, with 10 bases in the middle. From germline, CDR1 is SGHVS and CDR2 FQNEAQ. In DNA form, the CDR3 reads TGTGCCAGCATGGAAGGGGGGAACACCGGGGAGCTGTTTTTT. Amino acid sequence: CASMEGGNTGELFF.

The rearrangement uses TRBV6-5 and TRBJ2-1; 7 nucleotides line up with TRBD2. Per the germline V gene, CDR1 is MNHEY and CDR2 is SVGAGI. Unmatched junction bases numbered 2, after V lost 3 bases and J lost 9 bases. The CDR3 loop spans 12 amino acids. The CDR3: CASSYTGGEQFF. The DNA for the CDR3 is TGTGCCAGCAGTTATACGGGGGGTGAGCAGTTCTTC.

V and J are TRBV12-3 or TRBV12-4 and TRBJ1-6, with TRBD1 as a possible D gene (6 bases). The CDR3 runs to 13 residues. V gave up 5 bases and J gave up 7 bases, with 9 bases separating them. The CDR3, as DNA: TGTGCCAGCAGTCGACAGGCCAATTCACCCCTCCACTTT. It is translated as CASSRQANSPLHF.

This clonotype was recorded many times. V usage is TRBV7-8 and J usage is TRBJ2-3; tentative D call: TRBD1 (6 bases). CDR1 is SGHVS and CDR2 is FQNEAQ in the germline V gene. This CDR3 is built from 17 residues. Trimming took off 2 bases at V and 4 bases at J, with 19 bases between the two ends. CDR3 sequence: CASSLTNRDRTADTQYF. DNA for the CDR3: TGTGCCAGCAGCTTAACAAACAGGGACCGGACCGCAGATACGCAGTATTTT.

This clonotype was counted between two and nine times. The rearrangement uses TRBV14 and TRBJ2-3; TRBD2 matches at 11 bases. CDR3 length: 15 amino acids. Trimming cost V 4 bases and J 4 bases; bases outside gene matches: 4. Germline V gene lookup returns CDR1 SGHDN and CDR2 FVKESK. CDR3 residues: CASSPGLAAPDTQYF. CDR3 nucleotide sequence: TGTGCCAGCAGCCCGGGACTAGCGGCTCCAGATACGCAGTATTTT.

In its sample, this clonotype was seen many times. V is TRBV7-2 and J is TRBJ1-1, with 7 bases that match TRBD1. The junction had 17 bases not matched to a gene; V was cut back by 5 bases and J by 5 bases. The CDR3 is made up of 17 amino acids. CDR1 is SGHTA and CDR2 is FQGNSA in the germline V gene. CDR3 protein: CASSLRQGAFPGTEAFF. CDR3 in DNA: TGTGCCAGCAGCCTCAGACAGGGAGCCTTCCCGGGGACTGAAGCTTTCTTT.

This chain joins TRBV20-1 and TRBJ2-5; D is uncertain. V lost 3 bases and J lost 2, with 13 bases in between. Germline lookup yields CDR1 DFQATT and CDR2 SNEGSKA (reference sequence). This CDR3 spans 14 amino acids. The CDR3 reads CSASPPGVQETQYF. CDR3 nucleotides: TGCAGTGCTAGTCCCCCTGGGGTTCAAGAGACCCAGTACTTC.

The chain uses TRBV12-3 or TRBV12-4 and TRBJ2-3; D may be TRBD1 or TRBD2 (6 bases each). Between the trimmed V and J ends, which lost 3 bases and 10 bases, there was a span of 14 bases. CDR3 length: 13 amino acids. In DNA form, the CDR3 reads TGTGCCAGCAGTTTCCTACTAAGGGGGGCGCAGTATTTT. It translates to CASSFLLRGAQYF.

CDR3 sequence reads: CASSQARPETQYF. The CDR3 DNA reads as TGCGCCAGCAGCCAGGCGCGTCCAGAGACCCAGTACTTC. The chain links TRBV4-3 to TRBJ2-5; no clear D gene. V was cut by 3 bases and J by 4 bases, with 9 bases left in between. The V gene's germline CDR1 is LGHNA and CDR2 YSLEER. The CDR3 length is 13 residues.

The gene calls are TRBV12-3 or TRBV12-4 and TRBJ2-5; TRBD2 is a possible D gene (5 bases). The germline V and J ends were trimmed by 6 bases and 3 bases, with 11 bases remaining between them. This CDR3 has 13 amino acids. CDR3 amino acids: CASSLVTKETQYF. The CDR3 nucleotides are TGTGCCAGCAGCTTGGTGACTAAAGAGACCCAGTACTTC.

This sequence joins TRBV4-1 and TRBJ2-7, with 7 bases identical to TRBD2. In germline, CDR1 is MGHRA, CDR2 YSYEKL. This CDR3 comprises 14 residues. V was clipped by 1 base and J by 9 bases; unmatched bases: 9. In DNA form, the CDR3 reads TGCGCCAGCAGCCAAGTGGGCGGGAGTACAGCGCAGTACGTC. It translates to CASSQVGGSTAQYV.

This clonotype was seen a handful of times. This chain uses TRBV12-3 or TRBV12-4 with TRBJ1-6; D is perhaps TRBD1 (5 bases). This CDR3 has 14 residues. Between the trimmed V and J ends, which lost 3 bases and 7 bases, there was a span of 10 bases. The CDR3 nucleotides are TGTGCCAGCAGTTTTGTGGACATAAATTCACCCCTCCACTTT. It codes for CASSFVDINSPLHF.

The chain uses TRBV12-3 or TRBV12-4 and TRBJ1-2; 10 bases fit TRBD1. This CDR3 comprises 14 residues. Unmatched junction bases numbered 3, after V lost 4 bases and J lost 4 bases. This CDR3 reads CASSSTGGGYGYTF. As DNA, the CDR3 is TGTGCCAGCAGTTCGACAGGGGGCGGCTATGGCTACACCTTC.

This clonotype was recorded a few times. CDR3 loop: CSARSLAGLSDTQYF. The CDR3 DNA follows: TGCAGTGCTAGATCATTAGCGGGATTGTCAGATACGCAGTATTTT. V is TRBV20-1 and J is TRBJ2-3, with TRBD2 matching 8 bases. The CDR3 spans 15 residues. V lost 2 bases, J lost 4 bases, and 8 bases stayed unmatched. Per the germline V gene, CDR1 is DFQATT and CDR2 is SNEGSKA (reference sequence).

The V gene is TRBV19, the J gene TRBJ1-5; 11 bases match TRBD1. The junction had 9 bases not matched to a gene; V was cut back by 5 bases and J by 6 bases. This CDR3 region has 16 residues. CDR1 LNHDA and CDR2 SQIVND come from the germline V gene (reference sequence). The CDR3 DNA reads TGTGCCAGTAGTTTGGGTGTTGGGACAGGGGGTCAGCCCCAGCATTTT. It encodes CASSLGVGTGGQPQHF.